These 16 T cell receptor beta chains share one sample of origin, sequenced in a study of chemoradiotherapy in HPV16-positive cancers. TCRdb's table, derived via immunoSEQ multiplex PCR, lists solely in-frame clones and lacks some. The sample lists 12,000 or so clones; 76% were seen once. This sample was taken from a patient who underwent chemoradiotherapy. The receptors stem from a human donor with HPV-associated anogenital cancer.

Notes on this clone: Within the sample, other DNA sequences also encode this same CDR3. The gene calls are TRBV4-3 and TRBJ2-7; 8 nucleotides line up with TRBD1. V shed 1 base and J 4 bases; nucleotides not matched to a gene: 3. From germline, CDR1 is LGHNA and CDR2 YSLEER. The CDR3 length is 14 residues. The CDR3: CASSQVQGAYEQYF. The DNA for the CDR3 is TGCGCCAGCAGCCAAGTCCAGGGGGCTTACGAGCAGTACTTC.

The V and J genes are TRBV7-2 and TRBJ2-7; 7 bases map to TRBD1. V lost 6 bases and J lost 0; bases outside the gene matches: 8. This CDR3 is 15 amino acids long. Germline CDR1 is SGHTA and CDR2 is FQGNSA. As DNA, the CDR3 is TGTGCCAGCAGGCCTACAGGGGCCCCCTCCTACGAGCAGTACTTC. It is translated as CASRPTGAPSYEQYF.

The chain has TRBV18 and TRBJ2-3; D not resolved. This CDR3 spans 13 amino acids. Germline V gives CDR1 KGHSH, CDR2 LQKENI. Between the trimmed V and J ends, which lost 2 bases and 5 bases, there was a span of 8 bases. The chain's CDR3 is CASSPNPRDTQYF. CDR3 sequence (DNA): TGTGCCAGCTCACCAAACCCCCGAGATACGCAGTATTTT.

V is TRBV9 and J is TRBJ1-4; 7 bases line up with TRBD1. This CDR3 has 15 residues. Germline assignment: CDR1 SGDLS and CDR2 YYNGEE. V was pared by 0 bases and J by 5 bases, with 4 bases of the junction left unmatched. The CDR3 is CASSVGTGLNEKLFF. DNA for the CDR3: TGTGCCAGCAGCGTAGGGACAGGACTAAATGAAAAACTGTTTTTT.

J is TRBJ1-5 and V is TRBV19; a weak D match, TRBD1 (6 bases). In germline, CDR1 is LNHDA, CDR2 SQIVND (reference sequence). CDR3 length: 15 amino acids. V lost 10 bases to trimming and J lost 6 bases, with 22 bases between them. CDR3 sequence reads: CATKNLGGLGQPQHF. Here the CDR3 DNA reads TGTGCCACCAAAAATCTGGGGGGGCTGGGTCAGCCCCAGCATTTT.

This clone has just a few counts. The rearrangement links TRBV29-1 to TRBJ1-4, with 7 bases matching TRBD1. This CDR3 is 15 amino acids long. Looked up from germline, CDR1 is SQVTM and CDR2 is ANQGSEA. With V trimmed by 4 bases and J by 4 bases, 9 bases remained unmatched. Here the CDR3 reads CSVGFTGQINEKLFF. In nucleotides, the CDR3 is TGCAGCGTTGGATTTACGGGACAGATTAATGAAAAACTGTTTTTT.

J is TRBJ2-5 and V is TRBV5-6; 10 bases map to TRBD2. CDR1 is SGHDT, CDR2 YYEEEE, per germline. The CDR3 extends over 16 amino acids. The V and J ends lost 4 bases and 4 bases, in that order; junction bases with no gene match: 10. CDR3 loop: CASSGVGAGGLETQYF. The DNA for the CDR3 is TGTGCCAGCAGCGGGGTGGGAGCGGGGGGGCTAGAGACCCAGTACTTC. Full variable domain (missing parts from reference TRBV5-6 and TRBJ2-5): DAGVTQSPTHLIKTRGQQVTLRCSPKSGHDTVSWYQQALGQGPQFIFQYYEEEERQRGNFPDRFSGHQFPNYSSELNVNALLLGDSALYLCASSGVGAGGLETQYFGPGTRLLVL.

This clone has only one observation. The CDR3 coding sequence is TGTGCCTGGAAGTGGGGGGATTACAATGAGCAGTTCTTC. Its protein is CAWKWGDYNEQFF. The V gene is TRBV30, the J gene TRBJ2-1, with a weak D call TRBD2 (6 bases). Between the trimmed V and J ends, which lost 4 bases and 4 bases, there was a span of 11 bases. CDR1 and CDR2 (germline): GTSNPN, SVGIG (reference sequence). The CDR3 loop spans 13 amino acids.

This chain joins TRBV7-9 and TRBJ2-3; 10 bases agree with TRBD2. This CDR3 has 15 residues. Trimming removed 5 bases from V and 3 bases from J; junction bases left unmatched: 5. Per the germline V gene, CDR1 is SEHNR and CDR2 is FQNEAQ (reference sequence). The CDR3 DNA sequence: TGTGCCAGCAGCCCAACTAGCGGGGAAACAGATACGCAGTATTTT. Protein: CASSPTSGETDTQYF. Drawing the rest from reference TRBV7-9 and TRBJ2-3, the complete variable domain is DTGVSQNPRHKITKRGQNVTFRCDPISEHNRLYWYRQTLGQGPEFLTYFQNEAQLEKSRLLSDRFSAERPKGSFSTLEIQRTEQGDSAMYLCASSPTSGETDTQYFGPGTRLTVL.

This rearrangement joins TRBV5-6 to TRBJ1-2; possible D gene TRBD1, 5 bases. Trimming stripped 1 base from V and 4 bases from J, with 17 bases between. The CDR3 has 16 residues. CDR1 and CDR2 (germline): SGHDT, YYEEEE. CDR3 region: CASSLQGSRSSYGYTF. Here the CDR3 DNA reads TGTGCCAGCAGCTTGCAGGGTTCACGTTCATCCTATGGCTACACCTTC.

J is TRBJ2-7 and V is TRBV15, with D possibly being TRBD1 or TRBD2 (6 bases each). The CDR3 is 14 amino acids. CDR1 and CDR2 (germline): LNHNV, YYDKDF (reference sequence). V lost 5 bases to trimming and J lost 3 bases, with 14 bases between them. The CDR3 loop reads CATSGGTQFYEQYF. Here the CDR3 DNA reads TGTGCCACCAGCGGGGGGACACAATTCTACGAGCAGTACTTC.

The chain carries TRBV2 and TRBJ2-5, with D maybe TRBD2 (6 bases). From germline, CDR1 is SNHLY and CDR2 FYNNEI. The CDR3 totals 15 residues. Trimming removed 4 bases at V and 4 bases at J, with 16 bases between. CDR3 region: CASSVWELGGETQYF. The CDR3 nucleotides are TGTGCCAGCAGTGTTTGGGAGTTGGGGGGAGAGACCCAGTACTTC.

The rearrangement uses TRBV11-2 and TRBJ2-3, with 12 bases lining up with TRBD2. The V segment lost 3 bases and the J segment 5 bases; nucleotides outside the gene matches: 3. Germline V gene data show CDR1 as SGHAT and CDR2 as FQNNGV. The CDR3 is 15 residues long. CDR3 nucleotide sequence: TGTGCCAGCAGCTTGACTAGCGGGGGAATAGATACGCAGTATTTT. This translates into CASSLTSGGIDTQYF.

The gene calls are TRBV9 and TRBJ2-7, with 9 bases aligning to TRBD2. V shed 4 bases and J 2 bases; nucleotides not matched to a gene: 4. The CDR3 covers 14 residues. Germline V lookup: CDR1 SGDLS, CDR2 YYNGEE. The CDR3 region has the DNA TGTGCCAGCAGCCCCAGCGGGGGGACCTACGAGCAGTACTTC. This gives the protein CASSPSGGTYEQYF.

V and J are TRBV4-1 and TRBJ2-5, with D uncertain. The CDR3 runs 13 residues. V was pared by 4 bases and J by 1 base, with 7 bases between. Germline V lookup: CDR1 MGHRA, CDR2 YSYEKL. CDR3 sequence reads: CASSRLGQETQYF. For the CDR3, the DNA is TGCGCCAGCAGCCGTCTAGGCCAAGAGACCCAGTACTTC.

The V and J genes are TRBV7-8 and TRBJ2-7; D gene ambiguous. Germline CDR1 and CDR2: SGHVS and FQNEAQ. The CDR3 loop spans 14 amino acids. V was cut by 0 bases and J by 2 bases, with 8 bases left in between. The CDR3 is CASSLAHDPYEQYF. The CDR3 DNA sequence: TGTGCCAGCAGCTTAGCGCATGATCCCTACGAGCAGTACTTC.